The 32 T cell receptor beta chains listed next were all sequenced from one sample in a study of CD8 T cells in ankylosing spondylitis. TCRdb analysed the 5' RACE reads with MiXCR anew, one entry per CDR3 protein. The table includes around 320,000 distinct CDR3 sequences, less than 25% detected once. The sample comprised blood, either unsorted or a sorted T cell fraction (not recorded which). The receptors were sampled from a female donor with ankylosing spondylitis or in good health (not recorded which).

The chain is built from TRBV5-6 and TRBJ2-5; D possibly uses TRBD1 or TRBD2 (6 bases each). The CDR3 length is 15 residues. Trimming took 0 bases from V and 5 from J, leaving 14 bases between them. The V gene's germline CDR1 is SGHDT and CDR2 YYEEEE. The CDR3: CASSLGGAGGETQYF. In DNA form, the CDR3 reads TGTGCCAGCAGCTTGGGGGGGGCCGGAGGGGAGACCCAGTACTTC.

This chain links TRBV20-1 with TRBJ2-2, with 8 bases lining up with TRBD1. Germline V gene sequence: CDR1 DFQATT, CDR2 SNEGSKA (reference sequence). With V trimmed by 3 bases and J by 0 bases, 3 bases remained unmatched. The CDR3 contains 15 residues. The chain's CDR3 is CSARMGQANTGELFF. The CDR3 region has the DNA TGCAGTGCTAGGATGGGACAGGCGAACACCGGGGAGCTGTTTTTT.

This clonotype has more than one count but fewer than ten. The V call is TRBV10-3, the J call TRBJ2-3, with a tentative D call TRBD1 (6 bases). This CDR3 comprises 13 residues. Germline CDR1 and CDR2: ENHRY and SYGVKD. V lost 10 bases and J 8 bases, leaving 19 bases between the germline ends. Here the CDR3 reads CATQGLGVATQYF. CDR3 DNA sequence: TGTGCCACGCAGGGGCTGGGAGTGGCTACGCAGTATTTT.

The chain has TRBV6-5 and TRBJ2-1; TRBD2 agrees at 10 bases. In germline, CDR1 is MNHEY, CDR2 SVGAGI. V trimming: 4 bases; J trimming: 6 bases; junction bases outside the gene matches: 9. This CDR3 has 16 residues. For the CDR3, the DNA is TGTGCCAGCAGTTTTGCCAGAGCGGGAGGGTTCAATGAGCAGTTCTTC. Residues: CASSFARAGGFNEQFF.

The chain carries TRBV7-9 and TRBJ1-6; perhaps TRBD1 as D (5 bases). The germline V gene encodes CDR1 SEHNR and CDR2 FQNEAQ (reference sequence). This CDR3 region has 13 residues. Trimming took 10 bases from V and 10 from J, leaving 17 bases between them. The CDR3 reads CATARDLGSPLHF. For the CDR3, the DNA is TGTGCCACCGCTCGGGACCTCGGGTCACCCCTCCACTTT.

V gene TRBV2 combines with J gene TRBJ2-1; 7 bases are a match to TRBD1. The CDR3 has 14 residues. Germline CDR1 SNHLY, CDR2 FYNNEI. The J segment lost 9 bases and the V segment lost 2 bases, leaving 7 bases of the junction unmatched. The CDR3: CASSELRGLGEQFF. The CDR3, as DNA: TGTGCCAGCAGTGAACTGAGGGGGCTGGGTGAGCAGTTCTTC.

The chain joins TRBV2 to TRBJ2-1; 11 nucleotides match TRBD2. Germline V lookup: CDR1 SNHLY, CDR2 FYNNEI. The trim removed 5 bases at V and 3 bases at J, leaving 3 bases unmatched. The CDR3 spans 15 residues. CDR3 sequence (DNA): TGTGCCAGCAGTCCGACTAGCGGGGACTACAATGAGCAGTTCTTC. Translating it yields CASSPTSGDYNEQFF.

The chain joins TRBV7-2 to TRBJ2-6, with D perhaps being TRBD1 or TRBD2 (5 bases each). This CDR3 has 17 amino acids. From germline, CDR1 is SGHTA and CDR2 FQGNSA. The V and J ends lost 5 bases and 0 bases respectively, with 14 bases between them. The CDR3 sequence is CASSPGARISGANVLTF. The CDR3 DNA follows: TGTGCCAGCAGCCCCGGGGCGAGGATCTCTGGGGCCAACGTCCTGACTTTC. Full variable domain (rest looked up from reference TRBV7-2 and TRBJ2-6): GAGVSQSPSNKVTEKGKDVELRCDPISGHTALYWYRQSLGQGLEFLIYFQGNSAPDKSGLPSDRFSAERTGGSVSTLTIQRTQQEDSAVYLCASSPGARISGANVLTFGAGSRLTVL.

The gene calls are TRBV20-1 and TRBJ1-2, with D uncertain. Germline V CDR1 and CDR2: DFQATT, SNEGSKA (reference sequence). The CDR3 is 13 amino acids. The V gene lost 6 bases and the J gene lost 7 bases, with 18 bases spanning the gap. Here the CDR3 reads CSAPDWSIRGYTF. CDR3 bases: TGCAGTGCCCCCGACTGGTCTATTCGTGGCTACACCTTC.

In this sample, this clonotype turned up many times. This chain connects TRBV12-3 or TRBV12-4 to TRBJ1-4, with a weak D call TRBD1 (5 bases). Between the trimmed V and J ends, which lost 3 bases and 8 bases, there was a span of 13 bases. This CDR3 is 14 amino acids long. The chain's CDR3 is CASSLRQGGEKLFF. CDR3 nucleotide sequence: TGTGCCAGCAGTTTGAGGCAGGGTGGCGAAAAACTGTTTTTT.

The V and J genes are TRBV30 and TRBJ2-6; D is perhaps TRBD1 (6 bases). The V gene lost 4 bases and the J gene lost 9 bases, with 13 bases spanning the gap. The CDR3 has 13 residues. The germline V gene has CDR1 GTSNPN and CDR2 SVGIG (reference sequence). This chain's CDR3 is CAWTTQGVNVLTF. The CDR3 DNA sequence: TGTGCCTGGACGACACAGGGAGTCAACGTCCTGACTTTC.

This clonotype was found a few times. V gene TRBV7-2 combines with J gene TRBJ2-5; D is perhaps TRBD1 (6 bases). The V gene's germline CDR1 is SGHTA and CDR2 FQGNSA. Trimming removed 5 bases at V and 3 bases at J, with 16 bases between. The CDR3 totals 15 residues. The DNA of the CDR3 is TGTGCCAGCAGCGAACCAGACAGGTTTAAAGAGACCCAGTACTTC. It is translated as CASSEPDRFKETQYF.

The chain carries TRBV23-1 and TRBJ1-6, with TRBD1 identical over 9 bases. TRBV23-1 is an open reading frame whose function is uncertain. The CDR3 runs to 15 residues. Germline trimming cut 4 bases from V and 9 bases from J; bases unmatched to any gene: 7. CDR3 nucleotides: TGCGCCAGCAGTCGCTTCCGGGACAGGGCTTCACCCCTCCACTTT. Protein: CASSRFRDRASPLHF.

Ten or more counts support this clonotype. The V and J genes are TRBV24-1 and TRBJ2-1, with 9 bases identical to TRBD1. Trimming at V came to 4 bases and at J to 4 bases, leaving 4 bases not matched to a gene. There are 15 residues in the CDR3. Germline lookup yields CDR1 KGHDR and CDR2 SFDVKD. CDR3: CATSETGGGYNEQFF. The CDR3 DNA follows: TGTGCCACCAGTGAGACAGGGGGGGGATACAATGAGCAGTTCTTC.

As DNA, the CDR3 is TGCAGTGCTAGGGGCCCGGGGACTAGCGGACCCTACGAGCAGTACTTC. It specifies CSARGPGTSGPYEQYF. This sequence joins TRBV20-1 and TRBJ2-7, with TRBD2 matching 11 bases. This CDR3 spans 16 amino acids. With V trimmed by 3 bases and J by 2 bases, 9 bases remained unmatched. In germline, CDR1 is DFQATT, CDR2 SNEGSKA (reference sequence).

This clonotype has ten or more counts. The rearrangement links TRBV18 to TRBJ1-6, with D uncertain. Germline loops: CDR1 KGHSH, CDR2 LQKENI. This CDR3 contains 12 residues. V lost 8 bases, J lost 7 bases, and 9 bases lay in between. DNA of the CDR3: TGTGCCAGCAGTTTGCGCAATTCACCCCTCCACTTT. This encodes CASSLRNSPLHF.

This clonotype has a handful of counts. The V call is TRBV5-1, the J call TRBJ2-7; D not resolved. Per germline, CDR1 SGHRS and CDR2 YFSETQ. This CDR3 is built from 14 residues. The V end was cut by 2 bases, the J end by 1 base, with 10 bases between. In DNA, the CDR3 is TGCGCCAGCAGCTTTACCTACTCGTCCTACGAGCAGTACTTC. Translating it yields CASSFTYSSYEQYF.

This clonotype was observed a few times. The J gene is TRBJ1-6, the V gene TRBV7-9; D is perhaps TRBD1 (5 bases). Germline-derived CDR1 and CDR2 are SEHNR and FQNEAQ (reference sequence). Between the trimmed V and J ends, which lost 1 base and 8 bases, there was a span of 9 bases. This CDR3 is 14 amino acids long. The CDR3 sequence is CASSLGDSYSPLHF. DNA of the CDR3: TGTGCCAGCAGCTTAGGCGACAGTTATTCACCCCTCCACTTT.

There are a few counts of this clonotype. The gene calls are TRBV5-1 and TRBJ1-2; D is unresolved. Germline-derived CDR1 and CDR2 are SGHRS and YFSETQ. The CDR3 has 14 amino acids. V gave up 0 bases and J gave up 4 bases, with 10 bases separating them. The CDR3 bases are TGCGCCAGCAGCTTGGCCGAGGGTAGCTATGGCTACACCTTC. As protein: CASSLAEGSYGYTF.

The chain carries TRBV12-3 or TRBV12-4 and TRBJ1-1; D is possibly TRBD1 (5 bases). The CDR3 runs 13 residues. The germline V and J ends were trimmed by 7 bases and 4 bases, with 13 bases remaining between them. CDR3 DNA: TGTGCCAGCATGTTGGTTGGGGGCACTGAAGCTTTCTTT. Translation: CASMLVGGTEAFF.

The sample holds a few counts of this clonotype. CDR3 in DNA: TGCAGTGCTACCCCCAGCGGAGGGACCTACGAGCAGTACTTC. It specifies CSATPSGGTYEQYF. This chain links TRBV20-1 with TRBJ2-7; a weak D match, TRBD2 (6 bases). Trimming cost V 4 bases and J 2 bases, with 15 bases left between them. This CDR3 is built from 14 residues. Looked up from germline, CDR1 is DFQATT and CDR2 is SNEGSKA (reference sequence).

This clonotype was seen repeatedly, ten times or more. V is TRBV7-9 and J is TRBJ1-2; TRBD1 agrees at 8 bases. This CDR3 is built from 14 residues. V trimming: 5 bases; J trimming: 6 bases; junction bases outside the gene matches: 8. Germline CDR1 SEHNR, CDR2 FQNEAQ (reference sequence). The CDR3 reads CASSPDREVHGYTF. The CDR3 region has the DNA TGTGCCAGCAGCCCGGACAGGGAAGTACATGGCTACACCTTC.

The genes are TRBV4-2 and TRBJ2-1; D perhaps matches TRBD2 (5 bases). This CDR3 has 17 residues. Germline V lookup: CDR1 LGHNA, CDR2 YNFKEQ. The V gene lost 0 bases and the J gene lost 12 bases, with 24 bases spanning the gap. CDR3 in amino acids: CASSQDKGSWDAGRQFF. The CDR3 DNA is TGTGCCAGCAGCCAAGATAAGGGTTCTTGGGATGCGGGCCGGCAGTTCTTC.

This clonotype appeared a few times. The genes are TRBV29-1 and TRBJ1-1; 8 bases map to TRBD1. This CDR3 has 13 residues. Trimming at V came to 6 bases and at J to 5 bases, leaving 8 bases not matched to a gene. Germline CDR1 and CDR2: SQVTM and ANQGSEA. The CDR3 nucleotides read TGCAGCGTCGCAGGGGGCGTTGGGACTGAAGCTTTCTTT. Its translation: CSVAGGVGTEAFF.

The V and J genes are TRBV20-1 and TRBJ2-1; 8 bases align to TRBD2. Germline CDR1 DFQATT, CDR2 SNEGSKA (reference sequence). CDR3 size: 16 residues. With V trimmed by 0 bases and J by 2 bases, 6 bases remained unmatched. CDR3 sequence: CSARDRLAPTYNEQFF. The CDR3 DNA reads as TGCAGTGCTAGAGATCGACTAGCGCCGACCTACAATGAGCAGTTCTTC.

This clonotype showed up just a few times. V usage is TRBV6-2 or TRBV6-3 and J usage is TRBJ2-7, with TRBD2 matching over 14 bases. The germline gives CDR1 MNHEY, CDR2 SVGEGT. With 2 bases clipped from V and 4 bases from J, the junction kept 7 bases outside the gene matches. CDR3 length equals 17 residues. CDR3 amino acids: CASSYAGTSGRSYEQYF. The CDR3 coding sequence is TGTGCCAGCAGTTACGCCGGGACTAGCGGGAGAAGTTACGAGCAGTACTTC.

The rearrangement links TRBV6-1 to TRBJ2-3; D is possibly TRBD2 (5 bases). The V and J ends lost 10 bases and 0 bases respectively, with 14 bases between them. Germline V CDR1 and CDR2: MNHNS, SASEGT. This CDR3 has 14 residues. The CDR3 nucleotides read TGTGCCATCCCCCGAGGAGGTAGCACAGATACGCAGTATTTT. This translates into CAIPRGGSTDTQYF.

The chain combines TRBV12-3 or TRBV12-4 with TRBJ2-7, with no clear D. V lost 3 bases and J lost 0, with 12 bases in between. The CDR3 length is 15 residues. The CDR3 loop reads CASSLDAVLSYEQYF. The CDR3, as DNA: TGTGCCAGCAGTTTGGATGCAGTTCTCTCCTACGAGCAGTACTTC.

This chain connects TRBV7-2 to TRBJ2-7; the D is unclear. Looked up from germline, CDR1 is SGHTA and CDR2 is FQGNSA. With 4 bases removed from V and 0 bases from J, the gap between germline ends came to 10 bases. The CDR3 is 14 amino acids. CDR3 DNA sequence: TGTGCCAGCAGCTCGACTGCGTCCTCCTACGAGCAGTACTTC. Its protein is CASSSTASSYEQYF.

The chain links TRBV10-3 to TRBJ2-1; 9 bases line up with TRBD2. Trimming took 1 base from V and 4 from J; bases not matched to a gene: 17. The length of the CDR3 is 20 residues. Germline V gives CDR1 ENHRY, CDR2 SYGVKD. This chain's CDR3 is CAISELRGGRATKAYNEQFF. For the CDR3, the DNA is TGTGCCATCAGTGAGTTACGAGGCGGGAGGGCCACAAAAGCTTACAATGAGCAGTTCTTC.

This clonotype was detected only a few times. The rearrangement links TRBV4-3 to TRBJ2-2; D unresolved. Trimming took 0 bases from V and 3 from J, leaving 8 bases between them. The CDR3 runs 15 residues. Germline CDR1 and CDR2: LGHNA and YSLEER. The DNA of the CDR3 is TGCGCCAGCAGCCAAGATGGTCTCGACACCGGGGAGCTGTTTTTT. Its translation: CASSQDGLDTGELFF.

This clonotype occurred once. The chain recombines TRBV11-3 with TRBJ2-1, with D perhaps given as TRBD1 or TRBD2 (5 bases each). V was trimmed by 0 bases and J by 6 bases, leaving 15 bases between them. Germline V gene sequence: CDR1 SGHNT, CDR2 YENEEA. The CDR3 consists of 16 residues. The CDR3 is CASSLEAGGRANEQFF. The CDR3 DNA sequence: TGTGCCAGCAGCTTAGAGGCTGGAGGCAGGGCCAATGAGCAGTTCTTC.